One sample yielded the 18 T cell receptor beta chains listed below, sequenced in a study of blood T cells in healthy people across ages. The use of a sample-barcoded 5' primer and a J-beta primer mix characterized a second PCR of roughly 6 to 12 cycles. A single record per CDR3 protein comes from TCRdb applying MiXCR to the 5' RACE reads. This sample yields roughly 1,500,000 distinct CDR3 sequences, of which roughly 32% are seen a single time; about 10% belongs to the top ten. What was sequenced was blood. The receptors derive from a woman under 40 in good health.

The CDR3 DNA sequence: TGTGCCAGCAGCCCTACCGGGAAGGATACGCAGTATTTT. This gives the protein CASSPTGKDTQYF. The chain couples TRBV7-3 to TRBJ2-3, with D possibly TRBD2 on 5 matching bases. V lost 5 bases and J lost 6, with 12 bases in between. Germline assignment: CDR1 SGHTA and CDR2 FQGTGA. The CDR3 is 13 amino acids.

The chain is built from TRBV18 and TRBJ2-5; D is perhaps TRBD2 (6 bases). Germline values: CDR1 KGHSH, CDR2 LQKENI. This CDR3 is built from 15 residues. The ends were cut back, 3 bases at V and 1 base at J, with 12 bases in the middle. The CDR3 region has the DNA TGTGCCAGCTCACCGAGGAGGGACCCCCAAGAGACCCAGTACTTC. Its translation is CASSPRRDPQETQYF.

The gene calls are TRBV7-3 and TRBJ2-3; 8 positions agree with TRBD2. Germline-derived CDR1 and CDR2 are SGHTA and FQGTGA. The CDR3 runs 18 residues. V gave up 0 bases and J gave up 0 bases; unmatched junction bases: 8. The CDR3 region has the DNA TGTGCCAGCAGCTTAACGGCTACTAGCGGTGGTAGCACAGATACGCAGTATTTT. It yields the protein CASSLTATSGGSTDTQYF.

This clonotype was found a few times. The chain couples TRBV7-9 to TRBJ2-1; perhaps TRBD2 as D (6 bases). This CDR3 is 17 amino acids long. The germline V gene encodes CDR1 SEHNR and CDR2 FQNEAQ (reference sequence). Trimming took 5 bases from V and 8 from J, leaving 25 bases between them. CDR3 sequence reads: CASSPRPRDQIMDEQFF. CDR3 sequence (DNA): TGTGCCAGCAGCCCTCGACCGCGGGACCAAATTATGGATGAGCAGTTCTTC.

V usage is TRBV2 and J usage is TRBJ2-7, with TRBD1 identical over 10 bases. The trim removed 6 bases at V and 2 bases at J, leaving 7 bases unmatched. This CDR3 comprises 15 residues. Germline V gives CDR1 SNHLY, CDR2 FYNNEI. CDR3 in DNA: TGTGCCAGCAGGAGATTTGGACAGGGGGCCTACGAGCAGTACTTC. Translation gives CASRRFGQGAYEQYF.

The rearrangement joins TRBV30 to TRBJ2-7; TRBD2 is a possible D gene (6 bases). The CDR3 totals 11 residues. Trimming shortened V by 5 bases and J by 6 bases, and 11 bases separated the two germline ends. Germline CDR1 reads GTSNPN; CDR2 reads SVGIG (reference sequence). Here the CDR3 reads CAWGFGGEQYF. The CDR3 region has the DNA TGTGCCTGGGGATTCGGGGGCGAGCAGTACTTC.

This clonotype was counted between two and nine times. V is TRBV6-1 and J is TRBJ2-3, with 14 bases that match TRBD2. Germline lookup yields CDR1 MNHNS and CDR2 SASEGT. The CDR3 spans 19 residues. V shed 4 bases, J shed 0 bases, and the junction held 9 bases outside the gene matches. CDR3 loop: CASSGGLAGALSSTDTQYF. In DNA form, the CDR3 reads TGTGCCAGCAGTGGGGGACTAGCGGGGGCCTTATCTAGCACAGATACGCAGTATTTT.

This sequence joins TRBV7-3 and TRBJ2-3, with TRBD2 matching over 9 bases. Germline loops: CDR1 SGHTA, CDR2 FQGTGA. Losses at the gene ends were 5 bases for V and 6 bases for J; bases not matched to a gene: 6. The CDR3 is 14 residues long. Here the CDR3 reads CASSRGLAGDTQYF. Here the CDR3 DNA reads TGTGCCAGCAGCCGGGGACTAGCAGGGGATACGCAGTATTTT.

The sample holds a few counts of this clonotype. The rearrangement links TRBV5-1 to TRBJ2-1, with no clear D. CDR1 is SGHRS and CDR2 is YFSETQ in the germline V gene. The CDR3 spans 15 residues. Deletions cut 0 bases from V and 8 bases from J, with 15 bases between. Here the CDR3 DNA reads TGCGCCAGCAGCTTGGCTAACGTCCAAGTGGATGAGCAGTTCTTC. It specifies CASSLANVQVDEQFF.

This clonotype was picked up a small number of times. This chain joins TRBV10-3 and TRBJ2-2, with D possibly being TRBD1 (6 bases). V was cut by 7 bases and J by 2 bases, with 14 bases left in between. From germline, CDR1 is ENHRY and CDR2 SYGVKD. The CDR3 covers 15 residues. In DNA, the CDR3 is TGTGCCATCAAACCGGACAGTTATAACACCGGGGAGCTGTTTTTT. Its translation is CAIKPDSYNTGELFF.

This clonotype has more than one count but fewer than ten. The chain links TRBV2 to TRBJ2-1; TRBD1 agrees at 11 bases. The CDR3 length is 14 residues. Germline V gene data show CDR1 as SNHLY and CDR2 as FYNNEI. V lost 3 bases, J lost 12 bases, and 7 bases stayed unmatched. DNA of the CDR3: TGTGCCAGCAGTGAGGACAGGGGGCGCCTCCCGCAGTTCTTC. Its protein product is CASSEDRGRLPQFF.

This clonotype was counted only a few times. The rearrangement links TRBV20-1 to TRBJ2-1; TRBD2 aligns across 9 bases. Trimming at V came to 0 bases and at J to 5 bases, leaving 5 bases not matched to a gene. The CDR3 loop spans 15 amino acids. Germline values: CDR1 DFQATT, CDR2 SNEGSKA (reference sequence). CDR3 nucleotide sequence: TGCAGTGCTAGAGAAGGCGGGGGGGTCAACAATGAGCAGTTCTTC. This encodes CSAREGGGVNNEQFF.

The chain recombines TRBV6-5 with TRBJ1-2; D is possibly TRBD1 (6 bases). The CDR3 consists of 13 residues. The ends were cut back, 0 bases at V and 8 bases at J, with 10 bases in the middle. Germline-derived CDR1 and CDR2 are MNHEY and SVGAGI. CDR3: CASSYSTRGGYTF. The CDR3 DNA reads TGTGCCAGCAGTTACTCTACCAGGGGCGGCTACACCTTC.

The chain links TRBV25-1 to TRBJ2-1; D is possibly TRBD1 or TRBD2 (5 bases each). The ends were cut back, 7 bases at V and 9 bases at J, with 16 bases in the middle. This CDR3 is 13 amino acids long. Germline V CDR1 and CDR2: MGHDK, SYGVNS. CDR3 protein: CASKTTLGGEQFF. CDR3 nucleotide sequence: TGTGCCAGCAAAACTACGCTTGGGGGTGAGCAGTTCTTC.

This clonotype was seen a few times. The chain combines TRBV6-2 or TRBV6-3 with TRBJ1-1; 8 bases map to TRBD1. Trimming removed 6 bases from V and 5 bases from J; junction bases left unmatched: 14. The CDR3 is 16 amino acids. The germline gives CDR1 MNHEY, CDR2 SVGEGT. The CDR3 protein is CASRPAPGGGRTEAFF. The CDR3 DNA sequence: TGTGCCAGCAGGCCCGCTCCAGGGGGCGGGAGAACTGAAGCTTTCTTT.

V usage is TRBV20-1 and J usage is TRBJ2-3; 12 bases are shared with TRBD2. The germline V gene has CDR1 DFQATT and CDR2 SNEGSKA (reference sequence). Trimming took 6 bases from V and 7 from J; bases not matched to a gene: 8. This CDR3 has 14 residues. In DNA form, the CDR3 reads TGCAGTGCCCGAACTAGCGGGGGGACCAATACGCAGTATTTT. Translated, it gives CSARTSGGTNTQYF.

This clonotype has just a few counts. This rearrangement joins TRBV20-1 to TRBJ2-5; 9 nucleotides align to TRBD2. Germline CDR1 DFQATT, CDR2 SNEGSKA (reference sequence). The CDR3 contains 18 residues. The V gene end was trimmed by 3 bases and the J gene end by 0 bases; junction bases not matched to a gene: 14. In DNA form, the CDR3 reads TGCAGTGCTAGGGGCTACCTAGCGGGGTTTGGGTACCAAGAGACCCAGTACTTC. This codes for CSARGYLAGFGYQETQYF.

The V and J genes are TRBV7-2 and TRBJ2-5, with 8 bases fitting TRBD2. The germline V gene encodes CDR1 SGHTA and CDR2 FQGNSA. V lost 5 bases, J lost 1 base, and 6 bases stayed unmatched. The CDR3 runs to 15 residues. The CDR3 nucleotides are TGTACCAGCAGCGGTAGCGGGGCCCTCCAAGAGACCCAGTACTTC. This codes for CTSSGSGALQETQYF.